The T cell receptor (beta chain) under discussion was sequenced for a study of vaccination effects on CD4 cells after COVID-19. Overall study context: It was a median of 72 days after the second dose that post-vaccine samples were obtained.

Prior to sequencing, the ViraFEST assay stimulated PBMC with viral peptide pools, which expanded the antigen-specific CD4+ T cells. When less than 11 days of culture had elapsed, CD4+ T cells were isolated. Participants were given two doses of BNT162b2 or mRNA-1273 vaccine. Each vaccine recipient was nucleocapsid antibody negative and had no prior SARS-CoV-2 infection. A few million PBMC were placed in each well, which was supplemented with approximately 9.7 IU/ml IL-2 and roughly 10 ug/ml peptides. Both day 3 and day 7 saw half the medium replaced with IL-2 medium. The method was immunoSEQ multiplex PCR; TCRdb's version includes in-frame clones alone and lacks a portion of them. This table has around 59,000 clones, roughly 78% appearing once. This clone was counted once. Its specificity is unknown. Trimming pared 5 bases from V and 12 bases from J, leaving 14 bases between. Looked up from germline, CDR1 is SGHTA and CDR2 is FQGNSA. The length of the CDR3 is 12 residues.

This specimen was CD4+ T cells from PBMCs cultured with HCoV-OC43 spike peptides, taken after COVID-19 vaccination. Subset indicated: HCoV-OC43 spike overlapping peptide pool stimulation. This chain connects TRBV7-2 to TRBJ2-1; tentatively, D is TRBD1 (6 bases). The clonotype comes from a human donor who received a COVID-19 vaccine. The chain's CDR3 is CASSLRDTRQFF. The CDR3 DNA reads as TGTGCCAGCAGCCTCCGGGACACACGGCAGTTCTTC.